This entry lists 23 T cell receptor beta chains sequenced from one sample in a study of CXCR3-negative and CXCR3-positive naive CD8 T cells. Regarding the study as a whole: More hydrophobic TRB CDR3s occurred in CXCR3-positive than in CXCR3-negative naive cells.

These receptors' antigens are unknown. In preparing the TRB cDNA libraries, 5' RACE with UMI labels was used. TCRdb reprocessed the 5' RACE reads and stores each CDR3 protein as one record, lacking DNA. Its listing shows 110,000 or so distinct CDR3 sequences. Sample: naive CXCR3+ CD8+ T cells from blood. Specified subset: CD45RO-CCR7+CD27+CD95- naive CD8+ T cells expressing CXCR3 (TNR3+). These receptors were obtained from a human donor in good health. Some clones in this sample may be carry-over from other donors' samples.

The chain uses TRBV9 and TRBJ2-7; TCRdb indicates TRBD1, and absent DNA this call remains unverified. The germline CDR1 and CDR2 sequences are SGDLS and YYNGEE. The CDR3 runs 18 residues. CDR3 sequence reads: CASGTNRDNFLGVYEQYF.

The chain links TRBV27 to TRBJ1-5; TCRdb outputs TRBD1, but without DNA this stays unchecked. CDR3 size: 14 residues. The germline V gene has CDR1 MNHEY and CDR2 SMNVEV (reference sequence). This CDR3 is CASSLSLGGQPQHF.

The rearrangement links TRBV10-3 to TRBJ2-7; TCRdb proposes TRBD1, but this gene call is untestable without DNA. This CDR3 spans 14 amino acids. Germline V CDR1 and CDR2: ENHRY, SYGVKD. The CDR3: CAISTPGAMGEQYF.

This chain uses TRBV4-3 with TRBJ2-4. There are 17 residues in the CDR3. Germline loops: CDR1 LGHNA, CDR2 YSLEER. The CDR3 spells CASSQAHSIGAKNIQYF.

The chain carries TRBV6-5 and TRBJ2-5; TCRdb calls TRBD2, which cannot be checked without DNA. The CDR3 length is 19 residues. Germline V gene data show CDR1 as MNHEY and CDR2 as SVGAGI. CDR3 amino acids: CASSPSSRGTSGVERTQYF.

CDR3 sequence reads: CASSLSPGLANEQFF. V gene TRBV4-1 combines with J gene TRBJ2-1; TCRdb's D gene call, TRBD2, goes unchecked for lack of DNA. CDR1 MGHRA and CDR2 YSYEKL come from the germline V gene. The CDR3 totals 15 residues.

V usage is TRBV19 and J usage is TRBJ2-1; TCRdb's D call, TRBD1, is unchecked because there is no DNA. CDR1 and CDR2 from the germline V gene are LNHDA and SQIVND (reference sequence). The CDR3 runs to 14 residues. The CDR3 reads CASSWGYRDHEQFF.

The V gene is TRBV29-1, the J gene TRBJ1-2. This CDR3 has 13 residues. Germline V lookup: CDR1 SQVTM, CDR2 ANQGSEA. The CDR3 region is CSVEELLTYGYTF. The full variable domain, its missing parts supplied by reference TRBV29-1 and TRBJ1-2, is SAVISQKPSRDICQRGTSLTIQCQVDSQVTMMFWYRQQPGQSLTLIATANQGSEATYESGFVIDKFPISRPNLTFSTLTVSNMSPEDSSIYLCSVEELLTYGYTFGSGTRLTVV.

The chain carries TRBV29-1 and TRBJ1-2; TCRdb calls TRBD1, which cannot be checked without DNA. Germline lookup yields CDR1 SQVTM and CDR2 ANQGSEA. The CDR3 runs 12 residues. CDR3 region: CGDTGGAYGYTF.

This sequence joins TRBV7-9 and TRBJ2-3; TCRdb gives TRBD1 as the D gene, but with no DNA this cannot be confirmed. CDR3 size: 16 residues. Germline values: CDR1 SEHNR, CDR2 FQNEAQ (reference sequence). Here the CDR3 reads CASSLGASGSTDTQYF.

This sequence joins TRBV2 and TRBJ2-5; the D call from TCRdb, TRBD2, cannot be confirmed without DNA. CDR1 and CDR2 (germline): SNHLY, FYNNEI. The CDR3 runs 14 residues. CDR3 in amino acids: CASARPQYQETQYF.

The rearrangement uses TRBV27 and TRBJ2-1; TCRdb lists TRBD2, though no DNA is available to test this call. The CDR3 length is 16 residues. The germline gives CDR1 MNHEY, CDR2 SMNVEV (reference sequence). CDR3 sequence reads: CASSQDRSLNYNEQFF.

The rearrangement joins TRBV7-9 to TRBJ1-5; checking the TCRdb D call of TRBD1 is not possible without DNA. The CDR3 is 14 amino acids. Germline loops: CDR1 SEHNR, CDR2 FQNEAQ (reference sequence). This CDR3 reads CASSLAGHNQPQHF.

The V and J genes are TRBV11-2 and TRBJ2-1; TCRdb selects TRBD2, and the lack of DNA leaves this call unchecked. The CDR3 is 15 residues long. Germline V lookup: CDR1 SGHAT, CDR2 FQNNGV. CDR3 region: CASSPEVSPNNEQFF.

The V call is TRBV4-3, the J call TRBJ2-7; TCRdb's D gene call, TRBD1, goes unchecked for lack of DNA. Germline lookup yields CDR1 LGHNA and CDR2 YSLEER. The length of the CDR3 is 14 residues. CDR3: CASSLDRFLYEQYF.

The chain employs TRBV11-2 and TRBJ2-7. CDR3 length: 13 residues. Looked up from germline, CDR1 is SGHAT and CDR2 is FQNNGV. CDR3 loop: CASSLSRTYEQYF.

The chain employs TRBV5-1 and TRBJ2-1. Germline CDR1 reads SGHRS; CDR2 reads YFSETQ. This CDR3 has 15 residues. This CDR3 reads CASGLDYSSYNEQFF.

This chain joins TRBV29-1 and TRBJ2-7; TCRdb's D call, TRBD1, is unchecked because there is no DNA. The germline CDR1 and CDR2 sequences are SQVTM and ANQGSEA. There are 12 residues in the CDR3. The chain's CDR3 is CSVAGGVNEQYF.

The rearrangement links TRBV25-1 to TRBJ2-1; TCRdb names TRBD1, which stays unverified in the absence of DNA. Germline V gene lookup returns CDR1 MGHDK and CDR2 SYGVNS. This CDR3 spans 11 amino acids. This CDR3 reads CASSPGWEQFF.

The CDR3 reads CSVVWGGFSYEQYF. The chain couples TRBV29-1 to TRBJ2-7. Germline V gives CDR1 SQVTM, CDR2 ANQGSEA. The length of the CDR3 is 14 residues.

The rearrangement links TRBV7-6 to TRBJ2-5. Germline V gene lookup returns CDR1 SGHVS and CDR2 FNYEAQ. The length of the CDR3 is 13 residues. The CDR3 reads CASRKGIEETQYF.

The gene calls are TRBV19 and TRBJ2-2. Germline V CDR1 and CDR2: LNHDA, SQIVND (reference sequence). The CDR3 is 15 residues long. CDR3 loop: CASSTRIPVTGELFF.

The chain couples TRBV29-1 to TRBJ2-7; checking the TCRdb D call of TRBD1 is not possible without DNA. Germline CDR1 SQVTM, CDR2 ANQGSEA. This CDR3 has 14 amino acids. The CDR3 region is CSVRIRGDSYEQYF.